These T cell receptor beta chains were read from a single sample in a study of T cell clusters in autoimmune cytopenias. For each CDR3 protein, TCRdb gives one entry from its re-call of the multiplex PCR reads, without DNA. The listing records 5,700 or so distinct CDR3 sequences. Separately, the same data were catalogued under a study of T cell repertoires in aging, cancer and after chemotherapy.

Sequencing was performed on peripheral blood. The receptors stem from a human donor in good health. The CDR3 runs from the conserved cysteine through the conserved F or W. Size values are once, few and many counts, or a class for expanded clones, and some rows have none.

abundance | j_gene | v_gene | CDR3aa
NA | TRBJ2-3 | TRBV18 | CASSPGTIADTQYF
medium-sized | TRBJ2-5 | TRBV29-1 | CSVEEQPGETQYF
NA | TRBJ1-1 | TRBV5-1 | CASSDTGTDEEAFF
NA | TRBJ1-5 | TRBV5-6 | CASRPEGAGNQPQHF
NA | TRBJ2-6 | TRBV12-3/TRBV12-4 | CASSFRDTVRITGEGGANVLTF
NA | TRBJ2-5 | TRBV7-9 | CASSSVQRETQYF
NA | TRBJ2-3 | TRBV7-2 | CASSVLAGGYTDTQYF
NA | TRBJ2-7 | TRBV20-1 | CSAPGGYEQYF
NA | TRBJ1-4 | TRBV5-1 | CASSLGQGAREKLFF
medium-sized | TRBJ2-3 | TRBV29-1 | CSVETGGTDTQYF
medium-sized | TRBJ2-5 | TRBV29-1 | CSGLGAIQETQYF
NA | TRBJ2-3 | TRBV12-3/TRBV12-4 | CASSPSGVETDTQYF
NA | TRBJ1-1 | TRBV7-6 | CASSLGGIRLAFF
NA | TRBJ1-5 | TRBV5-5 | CASSLEGWGVGNQPQHF
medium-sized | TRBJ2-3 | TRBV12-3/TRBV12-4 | CASSPRTELVTQYF
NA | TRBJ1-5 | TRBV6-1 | CASSDWTGGRNQPQHF
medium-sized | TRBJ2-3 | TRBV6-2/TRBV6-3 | CATRGPSTDTQYF
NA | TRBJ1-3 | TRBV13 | CASSLMTDYSGNTIYF
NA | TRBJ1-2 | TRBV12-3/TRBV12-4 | CASSLRKGGVNGYTF
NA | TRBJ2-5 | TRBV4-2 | CASSQVSGTVETQYF
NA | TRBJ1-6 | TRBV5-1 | CASSLLGIDSPLHF
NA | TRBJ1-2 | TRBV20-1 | CSARPRESGGYTF
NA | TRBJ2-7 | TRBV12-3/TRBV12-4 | CATGKLAGPYEQYF
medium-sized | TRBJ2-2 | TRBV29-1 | CSVTSGVNTGELFF
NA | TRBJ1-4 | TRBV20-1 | CSAHSATNEKLFF
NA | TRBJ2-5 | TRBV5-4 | CASSLEAIETQYF
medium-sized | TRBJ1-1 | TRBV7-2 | CASSLGRLGTEAFF
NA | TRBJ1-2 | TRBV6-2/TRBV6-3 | CASSTPGTGPGYTF
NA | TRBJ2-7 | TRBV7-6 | CASSLGGAHYEQYF
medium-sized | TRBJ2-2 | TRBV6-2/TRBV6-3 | CASSYRGGDTGELFF
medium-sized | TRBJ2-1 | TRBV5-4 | CASSVAGAARYNEQFF
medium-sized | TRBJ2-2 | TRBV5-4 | CASTNLNTGELFF
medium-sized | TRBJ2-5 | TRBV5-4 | CASSLQETQYF
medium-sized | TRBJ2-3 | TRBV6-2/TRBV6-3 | CASSYRDTDTQYF
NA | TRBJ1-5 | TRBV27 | CASSPYRRRDDNQPQHF
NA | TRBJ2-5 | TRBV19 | CASSIRGAYQETQYF
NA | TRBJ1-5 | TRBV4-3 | CASSQGGDTSNQPQHF
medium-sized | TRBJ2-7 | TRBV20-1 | CSASRGDEQYF
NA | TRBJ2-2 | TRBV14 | CASSRRLAGNTGELFF
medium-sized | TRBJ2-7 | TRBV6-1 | CASSTTGRNYEQYF
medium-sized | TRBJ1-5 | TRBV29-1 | CSVTGANSNQPQHF
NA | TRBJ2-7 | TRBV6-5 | CASSYPQGGTYEQYF